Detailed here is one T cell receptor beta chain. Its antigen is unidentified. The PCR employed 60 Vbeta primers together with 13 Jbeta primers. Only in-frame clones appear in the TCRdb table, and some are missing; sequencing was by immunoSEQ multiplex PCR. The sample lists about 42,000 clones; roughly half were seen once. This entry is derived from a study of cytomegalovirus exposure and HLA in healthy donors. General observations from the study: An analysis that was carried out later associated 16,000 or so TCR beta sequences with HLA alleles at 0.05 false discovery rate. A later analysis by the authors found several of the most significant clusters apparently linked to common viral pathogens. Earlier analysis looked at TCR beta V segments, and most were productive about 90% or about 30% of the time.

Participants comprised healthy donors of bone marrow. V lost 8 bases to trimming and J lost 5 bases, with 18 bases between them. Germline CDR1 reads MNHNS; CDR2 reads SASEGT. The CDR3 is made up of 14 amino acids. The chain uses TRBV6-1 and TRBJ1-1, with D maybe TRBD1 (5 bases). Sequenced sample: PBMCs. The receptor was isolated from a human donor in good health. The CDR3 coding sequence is TGTGCCAGCGGGCGGTTAGAGGGGAGGACTGAAGCTTTCTTT. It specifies CASGRLEGRTEAFF.